This T cell receptor beta chain appears in the sequencing data of a study of cytomegalovirus exposure and HLA in healthy donors. The study, taken as a whole, reports: HLA allele associations emerged for roughly 17,000 TCR beta sequences in a later analysis, at 0.05 false discovery rate.

It was with 60 Vbeta and 13 Jbeta primers that the PCR ran. Some clones are missing from TCRdb's copy, which holds only in-frame ones; the method was immunoSEQ multiplex PCR. This sample has approximately 110,000 clones, with over 15% found just once. With respect to this clone: What it binds is unknown.

Donors showed nominal health when sampled, although they likely had unrecorded immune exposures. This receptor was taken from a woman aged 18-29 years in good health and CMV-seronegative. The sequenced sample was PBMCs.

Here the CDR3 DNA reads TGTGCCACCAGCCTGACTAGCGGGCCGTCGGCACGCTCCTACAATGAGCAGTTCTTC. As protein: CATSLTSGPSARSYNEQFF. J is TRBJ2-1 and V is TRBV15; 10 bases map to TRBD2. The CDR3 runs to 19 residues. Losses at the gene ends were 5 bases for V and 0 bases for J; bases not matched to a gene: 13. Per the germline V gene, CDR1 is LNHNV and CDR2 is YYDKDF (reference sequence). The full variable domain, its missing parts supplied by reference TRBV15 and TRBJ2-1, is DAMVIQNPRYQVTQFGKPVTLSCSQTLNHNVMYWYQQKSSQAPKLLFHYYDKDFNNEADTPDNFQSRRPNTSFCFLDIRSPGLGDTAMYLCATSLTSGPSARSYNEQFFGPGTRLTVL.